The next 5 T cell receptor beta chains were all read from a single sample in a study of beta chain features in type 1 diabetes. Study observations and caveats: A moderate, significant TCRB CDR3 shortening appeared in type 1 diabetes across four CD4+ subsets.

These receptors have no known antigen. cDNA synthesis used the whole RNA isolate, giving expressed TCRB sequences. Profiled with immunoSEQ multiplex PCR; TCRdb holds only in-frame clones, not every one. The sample lists more than 100,000 clones, approximately 9% occurring once. Material: central memory CD4+ T cells from blood. The receptors originated from a man younger than 40 with type 1 diabetes.

This clone was counted only a few times. The chain carries TRBV5-6 and TRBJ1-6, with 7 bases lining up with TRBD1. The CDR3 runs to 17 residues. Losses at the gene ends were 3 bases for V and 3 bases for J; bases not matched to a gene: 9. The germline V gene encodes CDR1 SGHDT and CDR2 YYEEEE. CDR3 amino acids: CASSSTHRGYYNSPLHF. CDR3 in DNA: TGTGCCAGCAGCTCCACCCACAGGGGATACTATAATTCACCCCTCCACTTT.

This rearrangement joins TRBV30 to TRBJ1-6; TRBD1 aligns across 7 bases. Per the germline V gene, CDR1 is GTSNPN and CDR2 is SVGIG (reference sequence). Losses at the gene ends were 4 bases for V and 7 bases for J; bases not matched to a gene: 7. The CDR3 length is 14 residues. CDR3 sequence: CAWNGDRVNSPLHF. CDR3 sequence (DNA): TGTGCCTGGAATGGAGACAGGGTAAATTCACCCCTCCACTTT.

CDR3 amino acids: CASSFTGNTGELFF. In DNA, the CDR3 is TGCGCCAGCAGCTTCACCGGGAACACCGGGGAGCTGTTTTTT. V is TRBV5-1 and J is TRBJ2-2; no reliable D call. Trimming removed 2 bases from V and 1 base from J, with 6 bases in between. The germline V gene has CDR1 SGHRS and CDR2 YFSETQ. This CDR3 contains 14 residues.

This clone was counted a few times. This rearrangement joins TRBV5-4 to TRBJ1-5; maybe TRBD1 (6 bases). The CDR3 runs to 12 residues. V was shortened by 2 bases and J by 6 bases, with 6 bases between the two germline ends. The germline CDR1 and CDR2 sequences are SGHNT and YYREEE (reference sequence). The CDR3 reads CASSLQGQPQHF. Here the CDR3 DNA reads TGTGCCAGCAGCTTACAGGGTCAGCCCCAGCATTTT. Variable domain in full (rest from reference TRBV5-4 and TRBJ1-5): ETGVTQSPTHLIKTRGQQVTLRCSSQSGHNTVSWYQQALGQGPQFIFQYYREEENGRGNFPPRFSGLQFPNYSSELNVNALELDDSALYLCASSLQGQPQHFGDGTRLSIL.

The J gene is TRBJ1-5, the V gene TRBV21-1; TRBD1, the D gene given by the table, was not confirmed from the DNA. TRBV21-1 is listed as a pseudogene. This CDR3 region has 13 residues. The CDR3 sequence: CASRQGDGQPQHF. CDR3 DNA: TGTGCCAGCAGGCAGGGGGACGGTCAGCCCCAGCATTTT.